The 16 T cell receptor beta chains below come from one sample, sequenced in a study of shared clonotypes between healthy human individuals. Sequenced by immunoSEQ multiplex PCR; TCRdb stores in-frame clones only, minus some. Of around 2,000,000 clones in the sample, approximately 95% were seen once. Source material: naive CD4+ T cells sorted from blood. Subset indicated: CD45RA+ positively selected. Receptor source: a young man in good health.

The chain joins TRBV29-1 to TRBJ2-3; TRBD2 aligns across 7 bases. The CDR3 is 12 residues long. Germline loops: CDR1 SQVTM, CDR2 ANQGSEA. V was pared by 6 bases and J by 5 bases, with 5 bases of the junction left unmatched. CDR3 nucleotides: TGCAGCGTCCGCTCGGGGGGAGATACGCAGTATTTT. Translated, it gives CSVRSGGDTQYF.

This chain joins TRBV10-3 and TRBJ2-2; 10 bases match TRBD2. V shed 8 bases, J shed 7 bases, and the junction held 7 bases outside the gene matches. The CDR3 contains 14 residues. CDR1 is ENHRY and CDR2 is SYGVKD in the germline V gene. CDR3 loop: CAIAAGGPDGELFF. CDR3 DNA: TGTGCCATCGCAGCGGGAGGGCCGGACGGGGAGCTGTTTTTT.

The chain has TRBV4-1 and TRBJ2-5; 11 bases map to TRBD2. After removal of 4 bases from V and 2 bases from J, the junction contained 9 bases not matched to a gene. CDR3 size: 17 residues. Germline lookup yields CDR1 MGHRA and CDR2 YSYEKL. The CDR3 spells CASSRDLAGGRQETQYF. The CDR3 nucleotides read TGCGCCAGCAGCCGAGACCTAGCGGGGGGTAGACAAGAGACCCAGTACTTC.

V is TRBV29-1 and J is TRBJ1-2; 8 bases agree with TRBD1. The CDR3 loop spans 13 amino acids. Germline V lookup: CDR1 SQVTM, CDR2 ANQGSEA. V lost 3 bases to trimming and J lost 8 bases; unmatched junction nucleotides: 8. The CDR3 bases are TGCAGCGTTGACCCAGGGGGCTCGGGGGGCTACACCTTC. The encoded protein is CSVDPGGSGGYTF.

The chain uses TRBV9 and TRBJ1-1; TRBD1 might be the D (6 bases). The CDR3 length is 14 residues. The V gene lost 3 bases and the J gene lost 4 bases, with 13 bases spanning the gap. Germline V CDR1 and CDR2: SGDLS, YYNGEE. Here the CDR3 reads CASSAGGRVTEAFF. The CDR3 nucleotides are TGTGCCAGCAGCGCCGGGGGGCGGGTCACTGAAGCTTTCTTT.

The CDR3 spells CASSFHTGDGYTF. The CDR3 coding sequence is TGTGCCAGCAGCTTTCACACAGGGGATGGCTACACCTTC. This chain links TRBV7-9 with TRBJ1-2, with 7 positions matching TRBD1. V shed 3 bases, J shed 6 bases, and the junction held 4 bases outside the gene matches. The CDR3 has 13 residues. Germline V CDR1 and CDR2: SEHNR, FQNEAQ (reference sequence).

The rearrangement links TRBV29-1 to TRBJ2-4; possible D gene TRBD1, 7 bases. Trimming removed 6 bases at V and 8 bases at J, with 17 bases between. Germline CDR1 SQVTM, CDR2 ANQGSEA. The CDR3 has 13 amino acids. Written as DNA, the CDR3 is TGCAGCGTCGTAGACAGGGACTTATACATTCAGTACTTC. Translated, it gives CSVVDRDLYIQYF.

The chain couples TRBV6-1 to TRBJ2-2; D not resolved. The CDR3 sequence is 14 residues long. Germline CDR1 MNHNS, CDR2 SASEGT. The V and J ends lost 8 bases and 6 bases respectively, with 16 bases between them. CDR3 region: CASFPGSVSGELFF. The CDR3, as DNA: TGTGCCAGCTTTCCAGGCAGCGTCTCCGGGGAGCTGTTTTTT.

DNA for the CDR3: TGTGCCAGCAGTCCCCAGTGGGGTACCTCCTACGAGCAGTACTTC. Protein sequence: CASSPQWGTSYEQYF. J is TRBJ2-7 and V is TRBV6-6; D is unresolved. The CDR3 sequence is 15 residues long. V lost 5 bases, J lost 0 bases, and 14 bases lay in between. Germline loops: CDR1 MNHNY, CDR2 SVGAGI (reference sequence).

The chain links TRBV28 to TRBJ1-2, with D possibly TRBD1 on 6 matching bases. Germline lookup yields CDR1 MDHEN and CDR2 SYDVKM. The CDR3 runs to 13 residues. V dropped 6 bases and J dropped 8 bases, with 16 bases sitting between them. This CDR3 reads CASSFRGAGGYTF. The DNA for the CDR3 is TGTGCCAGCAGCTTCCGGGGGGCTGGCGGCTACACCTTC.

The gene calls are TRBV5-8 and TRBJ2-7, with D perhaps matching TRBD2 (6 bases). The V gene lost 1 base and the J gene lost 6 bases, with 17 bases spanning the gap. Germline lookup yields CDR1 SGHTS and CDR2 YDEGEE. The CDR3 spans 15 residues. CDR3 nucleotides: TGTGCCAGCAGCTTGTCCCAGGTTCTCGGGGGCGAGCAGTACTTC. Its translation is CASSLSQVLGGEQYF.

The chain carries TRBV6-1 and TRBJ2-7; 8 nucleotides align to TRBD2. The J segment lost 6 bases and the V segment lost 4 bases, leaving 2 bases of the junction unmatched. The CDR3 consists of 12 residues. The germline V gene encodes CDR1 MNHNS and CDR2 SASEGT. The CDR3 DNA is TGTGCCAGCAGTGGCGGGGGGCGCGAGCAGTACTTC. It encodes CASSGGGREQYF.

The chain joins TRBV7-8 to TRBJ2-4; 14 positions match TRBD2. CDR1 and CDR2 (germline): SGHVS, FQNEAQ. Trimming took 5 bases from V and 8 from J; bases not matched to a gene: 11. This CDR3 has 17 residues. This chain's CDR3 is CASSHRLAGGIVDIQYF. The CDR3, as DNA: TGTGCCAGCAGCCACCGACTAGCGGGAGGGATAGTGGACATTCAGTACTTC.

The gene calls are TRBV10-2 and TRBJ2-2, with D possibly being TRBD1 (6 bases). Deletions cut 2 bases from V and 5 bases from J, with 12 bases between. Germline V CDR1 and CDR2: WSHSY, SAAADI. The CDR3 runs 15 residues. CDR3 DNA: TGCGCCAGCAGTGAGGCGTACACAGGGACCGGGGAGCTGTTTTTT. Protein product: CASSEAYTGTGELFF.

A word on this clone: This same CDR3 is encoded by further DNA sequences in the sample. The chain employs TRBV5-1 and TRBJ1-1; the match to TRBD1 covers 9 bases. The CDR3 extends over 14 amino acids. Germline V gives CDR1 SGHRS, CDR2 YFSETQ. V lost 0 bases and J lost 4; bases outside the gene matches: 1. The chain's CDR3 is CASSLATGGTEAFF. CDR3 coding DNA: TGCGCCAGCAGCTTGGCGACAGGGGGCACTGAAGCTTTCTTT. The full variable domain, in which reference TRBV5-1 and TRBJ1-1 provide the parts outside the CDR3, is KAGVTQTPRYLIKTRGQQVTLSCSPISGHRSVSWYQQTPGQGLQFLFEYFSETQRNKGNFPGRFSGRQFSNSRSEMNVSTLELGDSALYLCASSLATGGTEAFFGQGTRLTVV.

This chain uses TRBV7-2 with TRBJ1-1, with 10 bases aligning to TRBD1. Germline loops: CDR1 SGHTA, CDR2 FQGNSA. This CDR3 contains 14 residues. The ends lost 5 bases at V and 4 bases at J; junction bases unmatched: 4. The DNA of the CDR3 is TGTGCCAGCAGCCCGACAGGGGGCCTCACTGAAGCTTTCTTT. Its protein product is CASSPTGGLTEAFF.